This T cell receptor (beta chain) was found in a study of blood T cell repertoires in COVID-19. Study context: COVID-19 samples collected from the United States, Italy and Spain covered acute and convalescent phases. Sources were T cells, B-cell-depleted T cells, or PBMCs; the material itself was cDNA or gDNA.

V dropped 5 bases and J dropped 4; count of bases not matched to a gene: 12. Germline CDR1 and CDR2: SEHNR and FQNEAQ (reference sequence). The CDR3 has 17 amino acids. Cohorts were determined from participant-reported clinical history. This table comes from immunoSEQ multiplex PCR, and its TCRdb copy is limited to in-frame clones, with some not included. This table holds some 300,000 clones, 89% found once. This clonotype originated in a young woman who had recovered from COVID-19. Sequencing was carried out using PBMCs or T cells enriched from blood (not recorded which). The chain joins TRBV7-9 to TRBJ1-1, with 11 bases aligning to TRBD1. CDR3 bases: TGTGCCAGCAGCCCATTTTCGGGAGGGACAGGGGGCACTGAAGCTTTCTTT. Residues: CASSPFSGGTGGTEAFF.